The 24 T cell receptor beta chains in this list originate from one sample, sequenced in a study of cytomegalovirus exposure and HLA in healthy donors. PCR used 60 Vbeta primers and 13 Jbeta primers. Generated by immunoSEQ multiplex PCR, the TCRdb table keeps only in-frame clones and is missing some. The repertoire holds about 120,000 clones, with roughly 17% as singletons. Sequencing input: PBMCs. These receptors originate from a female donor in good health and CMV-seropositive.

This clone has more than one count but fewer than ten. Other nucleotide sequences in the sample specify the same CDR3. This chain uses TRBV27 with TRBJ1-5, with no clear D. The germline V gene encodes CDR1 MNHEY and CDR2 SMNVEV (reference sequence). V was pared by 3 bases and J by 6 bases, with 6 bases between. CDR3 length equals 12 residues. The CDR3 loop is CASSFPSQPQHF. For the CDR3, the DNA is TGTGCCAGCAGTTTCCCGAGTCAGCCCCAGCATTTT.

This clone appeared a few times. This chain connects TRBV7-8 to TRBJ2-7; TRBD1 agrees at 8 bases. From germline, CDR1 is SGHVS and CDR2 FQNEAQ. CDR3 length: 14 residues. The ends lost 5 bases at V and 2 bases at J; junction bases unmatched: 5. CDR3 DNA sequence: TGTGCCAGCAGCACTGACAGGGGACCCTACGAGCAGTACTTC. Translation gives CASSTDRGPYEQYF.

The rearrangement uses TRBV30 and TRBJ2-7, with 7 bases that match TRBD2. V was pared by 3 bases and J by 1 base, with 6 bases of the junction left unmatched. The germline V gene has CDR1 GTSNPN and CDR2 SVGIG (reference sequence). The CDR3 is 14 amino acids. The CDR3: CAWRGWGGSYEQYF. The CDR3 bases are TGTGCCTGGAGGGGGTGGGGGGGGTCCTACGAGCAGTACTTC.

This clone has a single count. The chain has TRBV9 and TRBJ2-3; tentative D call: TRBD1 (6 bases). This CDR3 has 15 residues. Between the trimmed V and J ends, which lost 0 bases and 4 bases, there was a span of 12 bases. CDR1 is SGDLS and CDR2 is YYNGEE in the germline V gene. The CDR3: CASSVVGGASDTQYF. CDR3 sequence (DNA): TGTGCCAGCAGCGTAGTTGGGGGCGCATCAGATACGCAGTATTTT.

This clone has a handful of counts. The chain carries TRBV6-6 and TRBJ1-2, with D possibly TRBD1 on 5 matching bases. CDR1 and CDR2 (germline): MNHNY, SVGAGI (reference sequence). The V gene lost 4 bases and the J gene lost 7 bases, with 13 bases spanning the gap. The CDR3 is 13 amino acids. CDR3: CASSLQVGSGYTF. DNA of the CDR3: TGTGCCAGCAGTTTACAGGTCGGAAGTGGCTACACCTTC.

The chain links TRBV28 to TRBJ1-2; 9 positions agree with TRBD1. V lost 10 bases to trimming and J lost 2 bases; unmatched junction nucleotides: 5. The germline gives CDR1 MDHEN, CDR2 SYDVKM. This CDR3 contains 13 residues. CDR3 nucleotide sequence: TGTGCCACTCACAGGGGGCAAAACTATGGCTACACCTTC. Its translation: CATHRGQNYGYTF.

This clone appeared a few times. The J gene is TRBJ1-1, the V gene TRBV7-2; TRBD1 might be the D (5 bases). This CDR3 is built from 15 residues. Per germline, CDR1 SGHTA and CDR2 FQGNSA. The V end was cut by 7 bases, the J end by 1 base, with 16 bases between. DNA of the CDR3: TGTGCCAGCACCACGGGTACAGGTTGGAACACTGAAGCTTTCTTT. It codes for CASTTGTGWNTEAFF. Variable domain in full (rest from reference TRBV7-2 and TRBJ1-1): GAGVSQSPSNKVTEKGKDVELRCDPISGHTALYWYRQSLGQGLEFLIYFQGNSAPDKSGLPSDRFSAERTGGSVSTLTIQRTQQEDSAVYLCASTTGTGWNTEAFFGQGTRLTVV.

This clone occurred a few times. The genes are TRBV2 and TRBJ2-7, with a possible D match to TRBD1 (5 bases). V dropped 9 bases and J dropped 0 bases, with 12 bases sitting between them. Germline V gives CDR1 SNHLY, CDR2 FYNNEI. The length of the CDR3 is 13 residues. For the CDR3, the DNA is TGTGCCAGTCACCCGGACAACTCCTACGAGCAGTACTTC. This codes for CASHPDNSYEQYF. Variable domain in full (rest from reference TRBV2 and TRBJ2-7): EPEVTQTPSHQVTQMGQEVILRCVPISNHLYFYWYRQILGQKVEFLVSFYNNEISEKSEIFDDQFSVERPDGSNFTLKIRSTKLEDSAMYFCASHPDNSYEQYFGPGTRLTVT.

The sample holds a few counts of this clone. CDR3 residues: CACSTGELFF. CDR3 coding DNA: TGTGCCTGCTCCACCGGGGAGCTGTTTTTT. V usage is TRBV30 and J usage is TRBJ2-2; D remains unclear. Germline CDR1 reads GTSNPN; CDR2 reads SVGIG (reference sequence). The ends were cut back, 6 bases at V and 4 bases at J, with 3 bases in the middle. CDR3 length: 10 amino acids. The full variable domain, its missing parts supplied by reference TRBV30 and TRBJ2-2, is SQTIHQWPATLVQPVGSPLSLECTVEGTSNPNLYWYRQAAGRGLQLLFYSVGIGQISSEVPQNLSASRPQDRQFILSSKKLLLSDSGFYLCACSTGELFFGEGSRLTVL.

V and J are TRBV29-1 and TRBJ1-2; TRBD1 might be the D (6 bases). The CDR3 length is 15 residues. Germline V gene lookup returns CDR1 SQVTM and CDR2 ANQGSEA. The V and J ends lost 0 bases and 1 base respectively, with 12 bases between them. CDR3 DNA: TGCAGCGTTGAAGATGATCAGGGGAGTAACTATGGCTACACCTTC. This translates into CSVEDDQGSNYGYTF.

The chain is built from TRBV21-1 and TRBJ1-5; TRBD1 is taken as the D call from the table, unchecked against the DNA. TRBV21-1 has pseudogene status. The CDR3 consists of 15 residues. Here the CDR3 reads CASRPGDRVNQPQHF. CDR3 sequence (DNA): TGTGCCAGCAGACCGGGGGACAGGGTCAATCAGCCCCAGCATTTT.

This clone occurred a few times. The chain has TRBV5-1 and TRBJ1-2; D gene ambiguous. Germline values: CDR1 SGHRS, CDR2 YFSETQ. CDR3 size: 13 residues. The germline V and J ends were trimmed by 4 bases and 2 bases, with 9 bases remaining between them. CDR3 protein: CASSLTRNYGYTF. The CDR3 nucleotides read TGCGCCAGCAGCCTGACACGGAACTATGGCTACACCTTC.

The chain uses TRBV29-1 and TRBJ2-5, with D maybe TRBD1 (6 bases). The CDR3 has 12 residues. The germline V and J ends were trimmed by 6 bases and 3 bases, with 11 bases remaining between them. CDR1 and CDR2 (germline): SQVTM, ANQGSEA. In nucleotides, the CDR3 is TGCAGCGTGTACAGGGCTGAAGAGACCCAGTACTTC. Translation: CSVYRAEETQYF. Variable domain in full (rest from reference TRBV29-1 and TRBJ2-5): SAVISQKPSRDICQRGTSLTIQCQVDSQVTMMFWYRQQPGQSLTLIATANQGSEATYESGFVIDKFPISRPNLTFSTLTVSNMSPEDSSIYLCSVYRAEETQYFGPGTRLLVL.

This clone was counted between two and nine times. The J gene is TRBJ2-7, the V gene TRBV2; no clear D gene. This CDR3 has 15 residues. Trimming took 7 bases from V and 3 from J, leaving 19 bases between them. CDR1 and CDR2 (germline): SNHLY, FYNNEI. CDR3 nucleotides: TGTGCCAGCACCCCATCGGCAGGCTGGGTCTACGAGCAGTACTTC. It encodes CASTPSAGWVYEQYF.

The rearrangement links TRBV5-4 to TRBJ2-5; 13 bases fit TRBD2. CDR3 length: 16 residues. The trim removed 4 bases at V and 1 base at J, leaving 4 bases unmatched. Germline lookup yields CDR1 SGHNT and CDR2 YYREEE (reference sequence). CDR3 nucleotide sequence: TGTGCCAGCAGCCGGACTAGCGGGGGTGGCCAAGAGACCCAGTACTTC. Its protein product is CASSRTSGGGQETQYF.

The chain links TRBV6-1 to TRBJ1-5; 7 nucleotides agree with TRBD1. The CDR3 consists of 16 residues. Germline loops: CDR1 MNHNS, CDR2 SASEGT. V dropped 4 bases and J dropped 3; count of bases not matched to a gene: 9. CDR3 sequence: CASSVDRFAFNQPQHF. Written as DNA, the CDR3 is TGTGCCAGCAGTGTGGACAGGTTCGCCTTCAATCAGCCCCAGCATTTT.

This clone appeared a few times. This chain uses TRBV27 with TRBJ2-7; 12 bases fit TRBD2. The CDR3 is made up of 16 amino acids. J gave up 2 bases and V 5 bases, and 7 bases lay outside the gene matches. Germline V CDR1 and CDR2: MNHEY, SMNVEV (reference sequence). The CDR3 is CASSHFTSGGTYEQYF. The CDR3 coding sequence is TGTGCCAGCAGTCACTTTACTAGCGGGGGGACCTACGAGCAGTACTTC.

This clone has a handful of counts. The chain combines TRBV5-6 with TRBJ2-5; the D gene is possibly TRBD1 (5 bases). V lost 4 bases and J 2 bases, leaving 18 bases between the germline ends. This CDR3 comprises 16 residues. Germline CDR1 and CDR2: SGHDT and YYEEEE. In nucleotides, the CDR3 is TGTGCCAGCAGCCCCGCACAGGTTGGTCTGCAAGAGACCCAGTACTTC. Its translation is CASSPAQVGLQETQYF.

This clone was observed a handful of times. The rearrangement joins TRBV4-3 to TRBJ1-1; D might be TRBD1 (5 bases). Germline V gene lookup returns CDR1 LGHNA and CDR2 YSLEER. Trimming left V 3 bases short and J 0 bases short, with 11 bases between. This CDR3 contains 15 residues. Written as DNA, the CDR3 is TGCGCCAGCAGCCAGGTCGCGGGGCTGAACACTGAAGCTTTCTTT. This gives the protein CASSQVAGLNTEAFF.

V gene TRBV25-1 combines with J gene TRBJ1-6; D ambiguous. V lost 7 bases to trimming and J lost 8 bases, with 15 bases between them. The CDR3 spans 14 residues. Germline values: CDR1 MGHDK, CDR2 SYGVNS. The CDR3 nucleotides read TGTGCCAGCACCCCACTCCGCGGGGATTCACCCCTCCACTTT. Protein sequence: CASTPLRGDSPLHF. The entire variable domain, with the rest obtained from reference TRBV25-1 and TRBJ1-6, is as follows: EADIYQTPRYLVIGTGKKITLECSQTMGHDKMYWYQQDPGMELHLIHYSYGVNSTEKGDLSSESTVSRIRTEHFPLTLESARPSHTSQYLCASTPLRGDSPLHFGNGTRLTVT.

This clone was detected a few times. V is TRBV7-8 and J is TRBJ1-5; a possible D gene is TRBD1 (6 bases). Germline lookup yields CDR1 SGHVS and CDR2 FQNEAQ. The CDR3 is 17 residues long. V was cut by 1 base and J by 3 bases, with 16 bases left in between. The CDR3 reads CASSLVGGGSINQPQHF. In DNA, the CDR3 is TGTGCCAGCAGCTTAGTTGGGGGGGGCTCCATCAATCAGCCCCAGCATTTT.

The table lists this clone with a few counts. This chain links TRBV5-1 with TRBJ2-7, with 7 positions matching TRBD2. Unmatched junction bases numbered 4, after V lost 4 bases and J lost 0 bases. Germline CDR1 reads SGHRS; CDR2 reads YFSETQ. There are 14 residues in the CDR3. The CDR3 here is CASSREEASYEQYF. CDR3 in DNA: TGCGCCAGCAGCCGGGAGGAGGCCTCCTACGAGCAGTACTTC.

This chain joins TRBV4-1 and TRBJ1-4, with D possibly matching TRBD1 (6 bases). The CDR3 sequence is 15 residues long. Looked up from germline, CDR1 is MGHRA and CDR2 is YSYEKL. Trimming took 2 bases from V and 5 from J, leaving 12 bases between them. CDR3 sequence reads: CASSQQDSQNEKLFF. The DNA of the CDR3 is TGCGCCAGCAGCCAACAGGACAGCCAGAATGAAAAACTGTTTTTT.

This clone was seen once. The chain is built from TRBV6-5 and TRBJ2-1; 8 nucleotides line up with TRBD1. V lost 7 bases, J lost 2 bases, and 7 bases stayed unmatched. Germline CDR1 and CDR2: MNHEY and SVGAGI. The CDR3 loop spans 15 amino acids. Written as DNA, the CDR3 is TGTGCCAGCAAGCAGGGGGCTAGGGCCTACAATGAGCAGTTCTTC. Protein: CASKQGARAYNEQFF.